This T cell receptor beta chain emerged from a study of control samples from healthy donors and cancer patients. Some clones are missing from TCRdb's copy, which holds only in-frame ones; the method was immunoSEQ multiplex PCR. The table includes about 160,000 clones, 94% detected once. The CDR3 contains 16 residues. V dropped 2 bases and J dropped 5; count of bases not matched to a gene: 9. Germline loops: CDR1 SGHRS, CDR2 YFSETQ. This clonotype was sampled from a man aged 55-75 years with colorectal cancer. V is TRBV5-1 and J is TRBJ1-4; 7 nucleotides match TRBD1. The sample comprised PBMCs. The chain's CDR3 is CASSLHTGAENEKLFF. The CDR3 DNA reads as TGCGCCAGCAGCTTACATACAGGGGCGGAAAATGAAAAACTGTTTTTT.